This T cell receptor beta chain was observed in a study of T-cell reconstitution after alpha-beta-depleted transplantation in children (dated by TCRdb to 2016 to 2017). Describing the broader study: T-cell immune reconstitution after TCRalphabeta/CD19-depleted allogeneic hematopoietic cell transplantation in children was quantitatively tracked in the study by means of TCR repertoire profiling.

The library relied on PCR. Reads for this sample came from an Illumina HiSeq 2500. Molecular barcoding was employed in the preparation of TCR libraries, with unique molecular identifiers being used to normalize TCRbeta repertoire quantification. TCRdb reran the public reads through fastp at Q25 and MiXCR, keeping productive beta chains. Rows are unified per CDR3 protein, each entry keeping the most common DNA and genes. This sample has around 200,000 distinct CDR3 sequences in its table, and about 6.3% of those were observed once. 3% to 3.5% of the sample belongs to the ten largest clones. From the germline V gene, CDR1 is MNHEY and CDR2 is SVGEGT. The CDR3 starts with the cysteine, ends with the phenylalanine, and has 20 residues. The entry retains the CDR3 DNA only, 60 bases that are in frame from base 1. The V end loses 2 bases and the J end loses 0 bases, and a stretch of 20 bases separates them.

This clonotype was counted ten times or more. There is no known antigen for this receptor. There are no base qualities to consult, and no much larger clone falls within one base. The sequence is built from TRBV6-2 or TRBV6-3 and TRBJ2-6; the D gene is perhaps TRBD1, from 5 matching bases. The source of this sequence is a human donor who donated a stem cell graft to a child with Wiskott-Aldrich syndrome. The specimen comprised PBMCs from the stem cell graft donor, sampled from the stem cell graft. The CDR3 in this case is CASSYVRLGAVFSGANVLTF. Read as DNA, the sequence is TGTGCCAGCAGTTACGTTCGTTTAGGGGCTGTATTCTCTGGGGCCAACGTCCTGACTTTC.